Listed below are T cell receptor beta chains from one sample, sequenced in a study of blood T cell repertoires in COVID-19. Assay used: immunoSEQ multiplex PCR; TCRdb lists only in-frame clones, some missing. This table holds a few hundred thousand clones, roughly 83% found once. Sequencing was performed on peripheral blood. The receptors shown here come from a man at least 80 years old with acute or convalescent COVID-19. The CDR3 runs from the conserved cysteine through the conserved F or W. Fields, in order: V gene, J gene, clone size, D gene, CDR3 protein, CDR3 DNA. D genes are given only for firm matches. Size is stated for part of the rows, as once, few or many counts, or as a class when the clone is expanded.

V: TRBV5-4; J: TRBJ2-7; size: few; D: TRBD1; CDR3: CASSLGGQGFYEQYF; DNA: TGTGCCAGCAGCTTGGGGGGACAGGGGTTCTACGAGCAGTACTTC
V: TRBV7-3; J: TRBJ2-1; size: once; D: TRBD2; CDR3: CASSFGLGSEQFF; DNA: TGTGCCAGCAGCTTCGGACTAGGAAGTGAGCAGTTCTTC
V: TRBV10-3; J: TRBJ1-2; size: once; D: -; CDR3: CAISEYDYGYTF; DNA: TGTGCCATCAGTGAATATGACTATGGCTACACCTTC
V: TRBV5-1; J: TRBJ1-4; size: -; D: -; CDR3: CASSGGTGRMSNEKLFF; DNA: TGCGCCAGCAGCGGCGGGACGGGAAGGATGTCTAATGAAAAACTGTTTTTT
V: TRBV7-2; J: TRBJ1-6; size: -; D: -; CDR3: CASSFFPGGNSPLHF; DNA: TGTGCCAGCAGCTTTTTCCCGGGGGGGAATTCACCCCTCCACTTT
V: TRBV19; J: TRBJ1-5; size: -; D: TRBD1; CDR3: CASSNPTGVSNQPQHF; DNA: TGTGCCAGTAGTAACCCGACAGGGGTTAGCAATCAGCCCCAGCATTTT
V: TRBV19; J: TRBJ2-7; size: -; D: TRBD2; CDR3: CASSTQAGGSSYEQYF; DNA: TGTGCCAGTAGTACCCAAGCGGGGGGCTCTTCCTACGAGCAGTACTTC
V: TRBV4-1; J: TRBJ1-2; size: -; D: -; CDR3: CASSQEGSYGYTF; DNA: TGCGCCAGCAGCCAAGAGGGCAGCTATGGCTACACCTTC
V: TRBV21-1; J: TRBJ2-3; size: -; D: -; CDR3: CASSLRAGRTHTQYF; DNA: TGTGCCAGCAGCCTCCGAGCGGGGCGAACTCATACGCAGTATTTT
V: TRBV20-1; J: TRBJ1-6; size: once; D: TRBD1; CDR3: CSASLGTGNSPLHF; DNA: TGCAGTGCTAGTTTGGGGACAGGGAATTCACCCCTCCACTTT
V: TRBV6-1; J: TRBJ1-2; size: once; D: TRBD1; CDR3: CASSEAWTGVRNGYTF; DNA: TGTGCCAGCAGTGAAGCGTGGACAGGGGTTCGGAATGGCTACACCTTC
V: TRBV28; J: TRBJ2-7; size: -; D: -; CDR3: CASSPSTTPYEQYF; DNA: TGTGCCAGCAGTCCGTCGACTACTCCCTACGAGCAGTACTTC
V: TRBV3-1/TRBV3-2; J: TRBJ2-1; size: -; D: -; CDR3: CASSQGSQANEQFF; DNA: TGTGCCAGCAGCCAAGGGTCCCAGGCGAATGAGCAGTTCTTC
V: TRBV7-6; J: TRBJ1-2; size: -; D: -; CDR3: CASSLATEGYTF; DNA: TGTGCCAGCAGCTTAGCAACTGAGGGCTACACCTTC
V: TRBV5-1; J: TRBJ1-4; size: -; D: -; CDR3: CASSAPGSEKLFF; DNA: TGCGCCAGCAGCGCGCCGGGAAGTGAAAAACTGTTTTTT
V: TRBV7-6; J: TRBJ2-3; size: -; D: -; CDR3: CASSLLRGGDTQYF; DNA: TGTGCCAGCAGCTTACTTCGAGGGGGAGATACGCAGTATTTT
V: TRBV18; J: TRBJ2-3; size: -; D: TRBD2; CDR3: CASSPSGRDTQYF; DNA: TGTGCCAGCTCCCCTAGCGGGAGGGATACGCAGTATTTT
V: TRBV19; J: TRBJ1-2; size: -; D: -; CDR3: CASRDTWRSGYTF; DNA: TGTGCCAGTAGGGACACCTGGCGAAGTGGCTACACCTTC
V: TRBV24-1; J: TRBJ2-7; size: few; D: TRBD1; CDR3: CATSDTPGQGAAYEQYF; DNA: TGTGCCACCAGTGATACCCCGGGACAGGGGGCTGCCTACGAGCAGTACTTC
V: TRBV18; J: TRBJ1-2; size: -; D: TRBD1; CDR3: CASSSTGYGYTF; DNA: TGTGCCAGCTCATCGACAGGGTATGGCTACACCTTC
V: TRBV7-9; J: TRBJ1-1; size: -; D: -; CDR3: CASSLAEVGVNTEAFF; DNA: TGTGCCAGCAGCTTAGCGGAGGTCGGCGTGAACACTGAAGCTTTCTTT
V: TRBV6-1; J: TRBJ1-5; size: -; D: -; CDR3: CASSETTGNQPQHF; DNA: TGTGCCAGCAGTGAAACGACAGGCAATCAGCCCCAGCATTTT
V: TRBV7-9; J: TRBJ2-3; size: -; D: TRBD1; CDR3: CASSLIASGTGGRTDTQYF; DNA: TGTGCCAGCAGCTTAATTGCTTCCGGGACAGGGGGCCGCACAGATACGCAGTATTTT
V: TRBV29-1; J: TRBJ1-2; size: -; D: TRBD1; CDR3: CSGSPGQGMGNYGYTF; DNA: TGCAGCGGATCCCCGGGACAGGGAATGGGTAACTATGGCTACACCTTC
V: TRBV11-1; J: TRBJ2-5; size: -; D: TRBD1; CDR3: CASSLRGRQGETQYF; DNA: TGTGCCAGCAGCTTACGGGGTCGACAGGGGGAGACCCAGTACTTC
V: TRBV4-1; J: TRBJ2-1; size: -; D: -; CDR3: CASSSYNEQFF; DNA: TGCGCCAGCAGCTCGTACAATGAGCAGTTCTTC
V: TRBV19; J: TRBJ1-5; size: once; D: -; CDR3: CASSIGYTNNQPQHF; DNA: TGTGCCAGTAGTATAGGATACACGAACAATCAGCCCCAGCATTTT